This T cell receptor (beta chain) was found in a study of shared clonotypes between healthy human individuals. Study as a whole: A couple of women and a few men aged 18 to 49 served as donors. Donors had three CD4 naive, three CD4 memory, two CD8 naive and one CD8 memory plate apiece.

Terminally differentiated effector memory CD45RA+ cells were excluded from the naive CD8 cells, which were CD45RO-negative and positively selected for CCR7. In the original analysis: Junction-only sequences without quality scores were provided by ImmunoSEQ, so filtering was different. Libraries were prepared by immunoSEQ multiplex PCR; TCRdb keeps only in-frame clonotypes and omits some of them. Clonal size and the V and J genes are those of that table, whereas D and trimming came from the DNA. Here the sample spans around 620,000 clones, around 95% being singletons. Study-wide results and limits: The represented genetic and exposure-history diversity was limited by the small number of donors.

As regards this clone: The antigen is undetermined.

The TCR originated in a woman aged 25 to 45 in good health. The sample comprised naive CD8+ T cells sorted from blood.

The CDR3 protein is CASSFMGDLAPETQYF. The DNA for the CDR3 is TGTGCCAGCAGCTTTATGGGAGATTTGGCCCCGGAGACCCAGTACTTC. The chain carries TRBV5-4 and TRBJ2-5, with TRBD2 as a possible D gene (5 bases). V shed 2 bases and J shed 5 bases, with 19 bases lying between them. Germline V gives CDR1 SGHNT, CDR2 YYREEE (reference sequence). The CDR3 runs to 16 residues.